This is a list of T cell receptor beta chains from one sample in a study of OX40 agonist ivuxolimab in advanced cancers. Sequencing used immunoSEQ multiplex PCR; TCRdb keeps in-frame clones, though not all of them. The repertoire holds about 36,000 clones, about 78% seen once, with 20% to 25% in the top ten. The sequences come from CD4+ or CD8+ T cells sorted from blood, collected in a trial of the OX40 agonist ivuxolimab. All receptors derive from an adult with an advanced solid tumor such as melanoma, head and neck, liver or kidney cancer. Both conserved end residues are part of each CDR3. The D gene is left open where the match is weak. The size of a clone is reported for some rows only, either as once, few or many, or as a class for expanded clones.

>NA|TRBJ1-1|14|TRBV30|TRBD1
CAWRGGSVNTEAFF
TGTGCCTGGCGAGGGGGCAGTGTGAACACTGAAGCTTTCTTT
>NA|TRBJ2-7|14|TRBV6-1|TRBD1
CASSEGTGGYEQYF
TGTGCCAGCAGTGAGGGGACAGGGGGCTACGAGCAGTACTTC
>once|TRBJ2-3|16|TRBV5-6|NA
CASSLGSQVSTDTQYF
TGTGCCAGCAGCTTGGGATCGCAGGTCAGCACAGATACGCAGTATTTT
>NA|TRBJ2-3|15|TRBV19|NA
CASSINLRSTDTQYF
TGTGCCAGTAGTATCAACCTTAGGAGCACAGATACGCAGTATTTT
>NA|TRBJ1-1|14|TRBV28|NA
CASSSPGRNTEAFF
TGTGCCAGCAGTTCCCCTGGGAGGAACACTGAAGCTTTCTTT
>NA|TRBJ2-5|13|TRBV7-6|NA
CASSFYTRETQYF
TGTGCCAGCAGCTTTTACACTCGAGAGACCCAGTACTTC
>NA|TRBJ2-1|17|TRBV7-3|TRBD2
CASSLSAAGGPHNEQFF
TGTGCCAGCAGCTTATCCGCAGCGGGAGGGCCCCACAATGAGCAGTTCTTC
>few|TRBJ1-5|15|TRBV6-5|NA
CASSYSSRGNQPQHF
TGTGCCAGCAGTTACTCGAGTAGGGGCAATCAGCCCCAGCATTTT
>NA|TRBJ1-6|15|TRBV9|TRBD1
CASSVGTGDNSPLHF
TGTGCCAGCAGCGTAGGGACAGGGGATAATTCACCCCTCCACTTT
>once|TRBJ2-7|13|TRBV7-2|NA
CASSPPDSLKVYF
TGTGCCAGCAGCCCGCCGGACAGTCTGAAGGTCTACTTC
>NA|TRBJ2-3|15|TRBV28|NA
CASRVRLDSTDTQYF
TGTGCCAGCAGGGTGCGACTAGATTCCACAGATACGCAGTATTTT
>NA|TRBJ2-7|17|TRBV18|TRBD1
CASSPLPGQDFTYEQYF
TGTGCCAGCTCACCCCTCCCCGGACAGGACTTTACCTACGAGCAGTACTTC
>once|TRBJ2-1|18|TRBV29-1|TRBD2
CSVEDPTIAGPSYNEQFF
TGCAGCGTTGAAGATCCTACTATAGCGGGGCCCTCCTACAATGAGCAGTTCTTC
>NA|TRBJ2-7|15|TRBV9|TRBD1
CASSVGTGSSYEQYF
TGTGCCAGCAGCGTAGGGACAGGGAGCTCCTACGAGCAGTACTTC
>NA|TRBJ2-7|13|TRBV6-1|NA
CASSDVQTYEQYF
TGTGCCAGCAGTGACGTACAAACCTACGAGCAGTACTTC
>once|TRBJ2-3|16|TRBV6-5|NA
CASSYSPDRSTDTQYF
TGTGCCAGCAGTTACTCGCCAGACAGAAGCACAGATACGCAGTATTTT
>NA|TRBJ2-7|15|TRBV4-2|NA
CASSPTTGSSFEQYF
TGTGCCAGCAGCCCTACTACAGGGTCCTCCTTCGAGCAGTACTTC
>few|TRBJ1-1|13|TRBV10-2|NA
CASSEWGDTEAFF
TGCGCCAGCAGTGAGTGGGGGGACACTGAAGCTTTCTTT
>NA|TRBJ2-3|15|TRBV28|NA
CASSLSGHRIDPQYF
TGTGCCAGCAGTTTATCGGGGCACCGGATCGATCCGCAGTATTTT
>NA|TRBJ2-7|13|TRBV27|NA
CASSLRQGGEQYF
TGTGCCAGCAGTTTAAGGCAGGGGGGCGAGCAGTACTTC
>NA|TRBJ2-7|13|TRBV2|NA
CASTSTIGYEQYF
TGTGCCAGCACCTCGACTATCGGCTACGAGCAGTACTTC
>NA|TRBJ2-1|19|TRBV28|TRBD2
CASSLITRGLAGGRREQFF
TGTGCCAGCAGTTTAATAACGAGGGGACTAGCGGGGGGGCGGAGAGAACAGTTCTTC
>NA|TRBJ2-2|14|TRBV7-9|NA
CASPERADTGELFF
TGTGCCAGCCCGGAAAGGGCAGACACCGGGGAGCTGTTTTTT
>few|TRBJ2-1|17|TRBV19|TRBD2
CASSTGLAGVGYNEQFF
TGTGCCAGTAGTACCGGACTAGCGGGAGTGGGATACAATGAGCAGTTCTTC
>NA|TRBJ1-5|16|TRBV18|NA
CASSPSGQGSHQPQHF
TGTGCCAGCTCACCAAGTGGCCAGGGGTCACATCAGCCCCAGCATTTT
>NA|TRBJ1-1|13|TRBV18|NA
CASSPLANTEAFF
TGTGCCAGCTCACCACTGGCGAACACTGAAGCTTTCTTT
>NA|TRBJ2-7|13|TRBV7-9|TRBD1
CASSSGTGNEQYF
TGTGCCAGCAGCTCCGGGACAGGGAACGAGCAGTACTTC